This T cell receptor beta chain was found in a study of blood T cell repertoires in COVID-19 (dated by TCRdb to 2018 to 2021). About the study as a whole: Collaborator samples came from the United States, Italy and Spain and covered acute and convalescent phases of COVID-19. The material from the prospective study consisted of cDNA or gDNA derived from T cells, B-cell-depleted T cells, or PBMCs. Deeply sampled blood TCRbeta repertoires from subjects exposed to, actively infected with, or recovered from COVID-19 were included in the dataset. The repertoires were made available in a free public database intended to serve as a resource for research on the immune response to SARS-CoV-2. The samples were drawn from the first 160 participants of the ongoing ImmuneRACE study and from over 950 subjects provided by 6 global collaborators. Nearly every sample came with metadata listing a de-identified subject ID, COVID-19 status, age in years and sex. Where available, HLA class I and class II types were taken from metadata supplied by the sample provider and were not determined by assay-based typing.

TCRbeta CDR3 regions were amplified from genomic DNA using the immunoSEQ Assay, a bias-controlled multiplex PCR. On the authors' methods: Nucleated cell counts per sample were estimated from amplification of reference gene primers within the assay. To quantify the absolute abundance of each unique TCRbeta CDR3 rearrangement, sequence reads were collapsed and filtered. Productive Simpson clonality was computed per sample as the square root of Simpson's diversity index over productive rearrangements. Here the immuneACCESS table is served through TCRdb, limited to in-frame sequences with V and J called. Missing clones are a known gap in these copies; in checked studies unresolved V genes cover under half, and the rest lacks a known reason. The D gene and trimming were derived from the DNA, and the V and J assignments and clone size from that table. The sample table lists under 50,000 clones, around 74% of them with a count of one. The biggest ten clones account for approximately 23% of the sample.

Collaborating institutions collected whole blood in K2EDTA tubes following their own protocols. For TCRbeta analysis, collaborator samples were shipped as frozen whole blood, as isolated PBMCs, or as DNA extracted from either sample type. Taken from cysteine to phenylalanine, the CDR3 has 13 residues. Kept here is only the CDR3 DNA, which spans 39 bases and is read in frame from base 1. V lost 8 bases and J lost 2 bases; the stretch between them is 10 bases long. The germline V gene yields SGHTA for CDR1 and FQGNSA for CDR2. This clone was found once. Its antigen remains unidentified. No much larger clonotype is one base removed from it; base qualities were not supplied. Here is what the overall study found, with its caveats: The quantity of clinical and demographic metadata differed by source and by participant and was supplied without curation.

The specimen sequenced was peripheral blood. The clonotype was recovered from a man between 65 and 79 years old with acute or convalescent COVID-19. The chain uses TRBV7-2 and TRBJ1-5; 5 matching bases give a weak D call of TRBD1. The CDR3 region has the sequence CASGLQGNQPQHF. The base sequence is TGTGCCAGCGGTCTACAGGGCAATCAGCCCCAGCATTTT.